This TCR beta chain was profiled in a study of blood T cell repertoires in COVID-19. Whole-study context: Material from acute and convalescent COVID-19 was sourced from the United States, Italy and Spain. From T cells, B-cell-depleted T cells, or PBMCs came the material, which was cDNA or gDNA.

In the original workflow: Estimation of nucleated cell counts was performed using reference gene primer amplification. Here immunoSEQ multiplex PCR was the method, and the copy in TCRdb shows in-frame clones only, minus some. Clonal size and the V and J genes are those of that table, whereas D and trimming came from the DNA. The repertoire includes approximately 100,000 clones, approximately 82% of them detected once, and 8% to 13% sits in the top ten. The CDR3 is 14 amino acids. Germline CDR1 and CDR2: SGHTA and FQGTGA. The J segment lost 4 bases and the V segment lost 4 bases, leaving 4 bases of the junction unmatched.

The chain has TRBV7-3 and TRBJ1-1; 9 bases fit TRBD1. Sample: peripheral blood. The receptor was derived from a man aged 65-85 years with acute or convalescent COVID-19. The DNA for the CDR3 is TGTGCCAGCAGCTCGGGACAGGGAGTCACTGAAGCTTTCTTT. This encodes CASSSGQGVTEAFF.